The 14 T cell receptor beta chains given below trace back to one sample, sequenced in a study of T cell responses to AZD1222 COVID-19 vaccine. Data came from immunoSEQ multiplex PCR; TCRdb stores just in-frame clones and leaves some out. The top ten clones hold under 3.5% of a sample with 150,000 to 200,000 clones, around 87% of them seen once. The specimen was peripheral blood, collected on day 0 of MenACWY control vaccination. Every receptor here comes from an adult in good health.

This chain uses TRBV12-3 or TRBV12-4 with TRBJ1-3; D is uncertain. V dropped 3 bases and J dropped 8 bases, with 5 bases sitting between them. This CDR3 spans 11 amino acids. CDR3 nucleotides: TGTGCCAGCAGTTTCTTGGACACCATATATTTT. It codes for CASSFLDTIYF.

The chain employs TRBV11-2 and TRBJ2-1; 8 bases map to TRBD2. The CDR3 consists of 14 residues. The trim removed 4 bases at V and 8 bases at J, leaving 7 bases unmatched. Germline CDR1 reads SGHAT; CDR2 reads FQNNGV. The CDR3 sequence: CASSSPGLVHEQFF. The CDR3 coding sequence is TGTGCCAGCAGCTCTCCGGGACTAGTCCATGAGCAGTTCTTC.

J is TRBJ2-1 and V is TRBV19; 8 bases line up with TRBD2. Germline CDR1 is LNHDA and CDR2 is SQIVND (reference sequence). The V gene end was trimmed by 4 bases and the J gene end by 3 bases; junction bases not matched to a gene: 8. CDR3 length equals 16 residues. CDR3 sequence reads: CASSKAAGGRYNEQFF. CDR3 coding DNA: TGTGCCAGTAGTAAGGCGGCGGGGGGCCGCTACAATGAGCAGTTCTTC.

This clone was seen a single time. The chain carries TRBV28 and TRBJ1-2, with D maybe TRBD1 (6 bases). There are 17 residues in the CDR3. Trimming removed 3 bases from V and 0 bases from J, with 17 bases in between. Germline V gene sequence: CDR1 MDHEN, CDR2 SYDVKM. The CDR3 sequence is CASSFGGAGPANYGYTF. CDR3 sequence (DNA): TGTGCCAGCAGTTTTGGGGGGGCAGGCCCAGCTAACTATGGCTACACCTTC.

The rearrangement uses TRBV7-9 and TRBJ1-4, with D unclear. There are 18 residues in the CDR3. V was trimmed by 5 bases and J by 5 bases, leaving 24 bases between them. CDR1 and CDR2 from the germline V gene are SEHNR and FQNEAQ (reference sequence). The CDR3 coding sequence is TGTGCCAGCAGCCCTCAGTTTGGAACCGGAAGGGAAAATGAAAAACTGTTTTTT. It encodes CASSPQFGTGRENEKLFF.

The sample holds one count of this clone. The chain uses TRBV23-1 and TRBJ2-7; 9 bases map to TRBD1. TRBV23-1 is treated as an ORF (open reading frame) with a function not yet certain. V trimming: 6 bases; J trimming: 5 bases; junction bases outside the gene matches: 5. The CDR3 totals 13 residues. CDR3 sequence: CASSRDRDHEQYF. CDR3 DNA sequence: TGCGCCAGCAGCCGGGACAGGGACCACGAGCAGTACTTC.

The gene calls are TRBV2 and TRBJ2-1, with 9 positions matching TRBD1. CDR3 size: 14 residues. Trimming took 10 bases from V and 5 from J; bases not matched to a gene: 9. CDR1 is SNHLY, CDR2 FYNNEI, per germline. DNA for the CDR3: TGTGCCACCGACAGGGGGGGGGTAGACAATGAGCAGTTCTTC. The encoded protein is CATDRGGVDNEQFF. The whole variable domain, remainder taken from reference TRBV2 and TRBJ2-1, is EPEVTQTPSHQVTQMGQEVILRCVPISNHLYFYWYRQILGQKVEFLVSFYNNEISEKSEIFDDQFSVERPDGSNFTLKIRSTKLEDSAMYFCATDRGGVDNEQFFGPGTRLTVL.

The chain combines TRBV6-2 or TRBV6-3 with TRBJ1-1; D gene ambiguous. The germline V gene has CDR1 MNHEY and CDR2 SVGEGT. The V and J ends lost 0 bases and 2 bases respectively, with 7 bases between them. This CDR3 has 14 amino acids. Here the CDR3 DNA reads TGTGCCAGCAGTTACTCGACCGTTAACACTGAAGCTTTCTTT. Translated: CASSYSTVNTEAFF.

The chain couples TRBV27 to TRBJ1-4; D might be TRBD1 (6 bases). The CDR3 spans 15 residues. Germline loops: CDR1 MNHEY, CDR2 SMNVEV (reference sequence). The V end was cut by 5 bases, the J end by 4 bases, with 14 bases between. The CDR3 region is CASSEGGTYNEKLFF. Here the CDR3 DNA reads TGTGCCAGCAGTGAGGGGGGTACCTATAATGAAAAACTGTTTTTT. The variable domain in full, completed from reference TRBV27 and TRBJ1-4, reads EAQVTQNPRYLITVTGKKLTVTCSQNMNHEYMSWYRQDPGLGLRQIYYSMNVEVTDKGDVPEGYKVSRKEKRNFPLILESPSPNQTSLYFCASSEGGTYNEKLFFGSGTQLSVL.

There are a few counts of this clone. The rearrangement joins TRBV30 to TRBJ1-5; 9 positions agree with TRBD1. The CDR3 runs 13 residues. Trimming cost V 1 base and J 5 bases; bases outside gene matches: 0. CDR1 GTSNPN and CDR2 SVGIG come from the germline V gene (reference sequence). The CDR3 region is CAWSGQGDQPQHF. Here the CDR3 DNA reads TGTGCCTGGAGTGGACAGGGGGATCAGCCCCAGCATTTT.

This chain connects TRBV9 to TRBJ2-1; D gene ambiguous. The ends were cut back, 0 bases at V and 8 bases at J, with 12 bases in the middle. From germline, CDR1 is SGDLS and CDR2 YYNGEE. The CDR3 sequence is 14 residues long. The CDR3: CASSVAGNVDEQFF. CDR3 DNA sequence: TGTGCCAGCAGCGTAGCTGGGAATGTCGATGAGCAGTTCTTC.

This chain connects TRBV6-5 to TRBJ1-2; 7 bases match TRBD1. V was pared by 6 bases and J by 4 bases, with 11 bases of the junction left unmatched. The CDR3 is 15 residues long. CDR1 and CDR2 from the germline V gene are MNHEY and SVGAGI. CDR3 residues: CASRHGQDARYGYTF. CDR3 nucleotide sequence: TGTGCCAGCAGACATGGACAGGATGCCCGCTATGGCTACACCTTC.

This sequence joins TRBV6-2 or TRBV6-3 and TRBJ2-3; no clear D. Trimming removed 6 bases at V and 0 bases at J, with 16 bases between. CDR1 MNHEY and CDR2 SVGEGT come from the germline V gene. The CDR3 runs 16 residues. CDR3 sequence (DNA): TGTGCCAGCAGCGCCCTTCAGCGCCCTAGCACAGATACGCAGTATTTT. Translation: CASSALQRPSTDTQYF.

J is TRBJ1-1 and V is TRBV7-9; D is undetermined. Looked up from germline, CDR1 is SEHNR and CDR2 is FQNEAQ (reference sequence). V lost 4 bases, J lost 11 bases, and 26 bases lay in between. The CDR3 loop spans 16 amino acids. The CDR3: CASSSRAGRETFWAFF. DNA for the CDR3: TGTGCCAGCAGCTCTAGGGCCGGTCGGGAGACGTTTTGGGCTTTCTTT.